These 22 T cell receptor beta chains came from one sample sequenced in a study of T cells in Graves' hyperthyroidism and ophthalmopathy. Using RNA transcripts as the source, TCR beta CDR3 regions were amplified. The primer set for the first-round RT-PCR of the TCR CDR3 was HTBI. TCRdb processed the multiplex PCR reads anew with MiXCR; each CDR3 protein has one entry. The sample holds around 620,000 distinct CDR3 sequences, approximately 44% seen once. The material sequenced was peripheral blood or thyroid tissue (not recorded which). The receptors stem from an adult woman with Graves' disease, either hyperthyroidism or ophthalmopathy (not recorded which).

This chain joins TRBV10-3 and TRBJ1-2; no clear D gene. Trimming cost V 2 bases and J 4 bases, with 20 bases left between them. The CDR3 extends over 17 amino acids. Germline lookup yields CDR1 ENHRY and CDR2 SYGVKD. The CDR3 reads CAISEGMPETERYGYTF. The CDR3 nucleotides are TGTGCCATCAGTGAGGGAATGCCAGAAACAGAGCGCTATGGCTACACCTTC.

This clonotype was counted at least ten times. The chain employs TRBV6-1 and TRBJ2-7; perhaps TRBD2 as D (6 bases). Trimming removed 11 bases at V and 5 bases at J, with 16 bases between. The CDR3 extends over 12 amino acids. Germline CDR1 is MNHNS and CDR2 is SASEGT. The CDR3 here is CAAWAGRNEQYF. The CDR3 DNA reads TGTGCCGCTTGGGCGGGAAGAAACGAGCAGTACTTC.

This clonotype was detected ten times or more. This chain uses TRBV11-2 with TRBJ2-7; D remains ambiguous. The CDR3 runs 12 residues. The germline CDR1 and CDR2 sequences are SGHAT and FQNNGV. Between the trimmed V and J ends, which lost 2 bases and 5 bases, there was a span of 7 bases. CDR3 sequence reads: CASSLLLHEQYF. The CDR3, as DNA: TGTGCCAGCAGCTTATTACTCCACGAGCAGTACTTC. The entire variable domain, with the rest obtained from reference TRBV11-2 and TRBJ2-7, is as follows: EAGVAQSPRYKIIEKRQSVAFWCNPISGHATLYWYQQILGQGPKLLIQFQNNGVVDDSQLPKDRFSAERLKGVDSTLKIQPAKLEDSAVYLCASSLLLHEQYFGPGTRLTVT.

This clonotype has a handful of counts. V usage is TRBV5-1 and J usage is TRBJ1-2; no definite D call. The ends were cut back, 1 base at V and 6 bases at J, with 10 bases in the middle. CDR3 length equals 13 residues. Germline V gene sequence: CDR1 SGHRS, CDR2 YFSETQ. The CDR3 loop reads CASSLQVRDGYTF. The DNA for the CDR3 is TGCGCCAGCAGCTTGCAGGTACGGGATGGCTACACCTTC.

The chain links TRBV29-1 to TRBJ2-5, with D perhaps assigned TRBD1 or TRBD2 (6 bases each). Trimming removed 2 bases from V and 5 bases from J, with 12 bases in between. The length of the CDR3 is 13 residues. Per germline, CDR1 SQVTM and CDR2 ANQGSEA. In DNA, the CDR3 is TGCAGCGTTGAATGGGGGGCGGAGGAGACCCAGTACTTC. Translating it yields CSVEWGAEETQYF.

V is TRBV11-2 and J is TRBJ2-7; 7 bases map to TRBD2. The CDR3 contains 15 residues. The junction had 13 bases not matched to a gene; V was cut back by 6 bases and J by 5 bases. CDR1 is SGHAT, CDR2 FQNNGV, per germline. CDR3 sequence: CASRSTKGAGNEQYF. CDR3 nucleotide sequence: TGTGCCAGCAGATCGACGAAGGGAGCGGGAAACGAGCAGTACTTC.

This clonotype was detected a few times. The J gene is TRBJ2-7, the V gene TRBV29-1; D remains ambiguous. Germline loops: CDR1 SQVTM, CDR2 ANQGSEA. The CDR3 is 12 residues long. V was cut by 4 bases and J by 0 bases, with 7 bases left in between. DNA of the CDR3: TGCAGCGTTGCCCCCAGCTCCTACGAGCAGTACTTC. This codes for CSVAPSSYEQYF.

This clonotype has a count of ten or more. This chain links TRBV29-1 with TRBJ1-1; D ambiguous. V was clipped by 4 bases and J by 7 bases, with 16 bases between them. This CDR3 region has 13 residues. The V gene's germline CDR1 is SQVTM and CDR2 ANQGSEA. The CDR3 here is CSVGHGPPLEAFF. CDR3 bases: TGCAGCGTTGGGCATGGGCCCCCACTTGAAGCTTTCTTT.

The sample holds a few counts of this clonotype. V gene TRBV7-3 combines with J gene TRBJ1-5, with D possibly being TRBD1 (5 bases). CDR1 is SGHTA, CDR2 FQGTGA, per germline. Trimming shortened V by 8 bases and J by 2 bases, and 10 bases separated the two germline ends. CDR3 length equals 13 residues. The CDR3 DNA follows: TGTGCCAGCGGGGGGGGTGGCAATCAGCCCCAGCATTTT. It translates to CASGGGGNQPQHF.

This clonotype was seen only once. This chain uses TRBV29-1 with TRBJ1-4; D is ambiguous. Germline V CDR1 and CDR2: SQVTM, ANQGSEA. V dropped 3 bases and J dropped 8 bases, with 7 bases sitting between them. The CDR3 runs to 11 residues. CDR3 in amino acids: CSVEGREKLFF. CDR3 DNA sequence: TGCAGCGTTGAGGGGAGAGAAAAACTGTTTTTT.

The table lists this clonotype with many counts. This sequence joins TRBV5-1 and TRBJ2-5; a possible D gene is TRBD2 (5 bases). V was trimmed by 4 bases and J by 3 bases, leaving 16 bases between them. CDR3 length: 15 amino acids. Germline-derived CDR1 and CDR2 are SGHRS and YFSETQ. DNA of the CDR3: TGCGCCAGCAGCCCTTATGGACTTTCCGAAGAGACCCAGTACTTC. Its translation: CASSPYGLSEETQYF. The complete variable domain, with remaining parts taken from reference TRBV5-1 and TRBJ2-5, reads KAGVTQTPRYLIKTRGQQVTLSCSPISGHRSVSWYQQTPGQGLQFLFEYFSETQRNKGNFPGRFSGRQFSNSRSEMNVSTLELGDSALYLCASSPYGLSEETQYFGPGTRLLVL.

This clonotype has a count of ten or more. The CDR3 spells CASSVPWAGGELFF. The CDR3 DNA is TGTGCCAGCAGTGTACCCTGGGCGGGCGGGGAGCTGTTTTTT. The rearrangement uses TRBV6-1 and TRBJ2-2; possibly TRBD2 for D (5 bases). This CDR3 comprises 14 residues. Germline lookup yields CDR1 MNHNS and CDR2 SASEGT. V was shortened by 4 bases and J by 7 bases, with 13 bases between the two germline ends.

This chain connects TRBV7-2 to TRBJ1-1; D not certain. CDR1 and CDR2 (germline): SGHTA, FQGNSA. The CDR3 extends over 13 amino acids. The germline V and J ends were trimmed by 5 bases and 3 bases, with 10 bases remaining between them. The CDR3 sequence: CASSAQRDTEAFF. The CDR3 nucleotides are TGTGCCAGCAGCGCACAAAGAGACACTGAAGCTTTCTTT.

This chain uses TRBV7-9 with TRBJ2-5; D assignment may be TRBD1 or TRBD2 (6 bases each). Trimming took off 5 bases at V and 0 bases at J, with 22 bases between the two ends. Germline values: CDR1 SEHNR, CDR2 FQNEAQ (reference sequence). The CDR3 consists of 18 residues. CDR3 loop: CASSPRGGTVEYQETQYF. CDR3 in DNA: TGTGCCAGCAGCCCCAGAGGGGGGACGGTTGAGTACCAAGAGACCCAGTACTTC.

In regard to this clonotype: At one end the junction does not follow the germline gene, possibly because of a read error. The genes are TRBV9 and TRBJ1-4, with D perhaps TRBD1 (5 bases). The CDR3 covers 14 residues. Germline assignment: CDR1 SGDLS and CDR2 YYNGEE. The CDR3 nucleotides read TGCGCCAGCAGCGTAGGCCAGGGCGGAGAAAAACTGCTTTTT. Protein: CASSVGQGGEKLLF.

This clonotype was found many times. DNA for the CDR3: TGTGCCAGCAGCTGGGGGGGAAGTGATCAGCCCCAGCATTTT. Amino acids: CASSWGGSDQPQHF. This chain uses TRBV7-2 with TRBJ1-5, with a weak D call TRBD1 (5 bases). The CDR3 runs to 14 residues. Trimming removed 4 bases from V and 5 bases from J, with 12 bases in between. Germline CDR1 is SGHTA and CDR2 is FQGNSA.

This clonotype was seen once. The rearrangement uses TRBV2 and TRBJ2-6, with D uncertain. This CDR3 spans 14 amino acids. V was trimmed by 2 bases and J by 3 bases, leaving 5 bases between them. Per the germline V gene, CDR1 is SNHLY and CDR2 is FYNNEI. Here the CDR3 DNA reads TGTGCCAGCAGTGAAACGATTGGGGCCAACGTCCTGACTTTC. It encodes CASSETIGANVLTF.

This clonotype came up a few times. The V gene is TRBV29-1, the J gene TRBJ1-1; D is ambiguous. CDR3 length equals 13 residues. Germline CDR1 and CDR2: SQVTM and ANQGSEA. Trimming shortened V by 8 bases and J by 1 base, and 14 bases separated the two germline ends. The CDR3 DNA is TGCAGCTTAGGGAGTGGTCCGAACACTGAAGCTTTCTTT. This translates into CSLGSGPNTEAFF.

This clonotype has a handful of counts. This chain connects TRBV5-1 to TRBJ1-1, with 7 bases matching TRBD1. Trimming took 5 bases from V and 3 from J; bases not matched to a gene: 16. CDR1 is SGHRS, CDR2 YFSETQ, per germline. This CDR3 has 17 residues. This CDR3 is CASSPRRTGVVDTEAFF. CDR3 nucleotide sequence: TGCGCCAGCAGTCCCAGGCGTACAGGGGTGGTGGACACTGAAGCTTTCTTT.

This clonotype appeared many times. The rearrangement joins TRBV11-1 to TRBJ2-6, with D tentatively TRBD1 or TRBD2 (5 bases each). Trimming shortened V by 4 bases and J by 0 bases, and 16 bases separated the two germline ends. CDR3 length: 18 amino acids. Germline V gives CDR1 SGHAT, CDR2 FQDESV (reference sequence). Here the CDR3 reads CASSSPGGASSGANVLTF. The CDR3 DNA reads TGTGCCAGCAGCTCCCCTGGGGGAGCGAGCTCTGGGGCCAACGTCCTGACTTTC.

This clonotype was seen just once. This may be a read error, as it is one base from a much larger clone. For the CDR3, the DNA is TGTGCCAGCAGCTTGGGTGGTCCCAACGACTACGAGCAGCACTTC. Translated: CASSLGGPNDYEQHF. This chain joins TRBV5-6 and TRBJ2-7, with a tentative D call TRBD2 (5 bases). Germline V gene data show CDR1 as SGHDT and CDR2 as YYEEEE. This CDR3 has 15 amino acids.

This clonotype was picked up many times. The chain combines TRBV13 with TRBJ2-2; D unresolved. Per germline, CDR1 PRHDT and CDR2 FYEKMQ (reference sequence). V dropped 2 bases and J dropped 7 bases, with 5 bases sitting between them. The CDR3 runs 12 residues. The DNA of the CDR3 is TGTGCCAGCAGCTTAAATCGCGGGGAGCTGTTTTTT. Encoded protein: CASSLNRGELFF.